This T cell receptor beta chain was recorded in a study of T cell changes during pregnancy in multiple sclerosis (dated by TCRdb to about 2019). About the full investigation: The study looked at changes in the T cell repertoire across pregnancy in women with multiple sclerosis.

Libraries were constructed by the immunoSEQ multiplex PCR assay. Here the immuneACCESS table is served through TCRdb, limited to in-frame sequences with V and J called. Missing clones are a known gap in these copies; in checked studies unresolved V genes cover under half, and the rest lacks a known reason. This sample comprises about 110,000 clones, roughly 90% of them detected only once. Clones ranked in the top ten supply around 1.5% of the sample. About this clone itself: Its antigen remains unidentified. The sample holds no much larger clone one base away, and base qualities are not on file.

The germline V and J ends show losses of 4 bases and 9 bases respectively, and no gene match explains 9 bases of the junction. Via the germline V gene (reference sequence), CDR1 is SEHNR and CDR2 FQNEAQ. The CDR3 spans 14 residues, from the cysteine through the phenylalanine. Left in the record is the CDR3 DNA by itself, 42 bases read in frame from the first base. Sample: peripheral blood, taken after pregnancy. The TCR was taken from a female donor with multiple sclerosis, enrolled in a pregnancy study. The V gene is TRBV7-9 and the J gene is TRBJ2-1; 7 of the junction bases match TRBD2. The sequenced DNA: TGTGCCAGCAGCTCCCGCGGGCTAGCGGCTGAGCAGTTCTTC. This gives the protein CASSSRGLAAEQFF. The full variable domain, completed from the reference TRBV7-9 and TRBJ2-1 proteins outside the CDR3, reads DTGVSQNPRHKITKRGQNVTFRCDPISEHNRLYWYRQTLGQGPEFLTYFQNEAQLEKSRLLSDRFSAERPKGSFSTLEIQRTEQGDSAMYLCASSSRGLAAEQFFGPGTRLTVL.